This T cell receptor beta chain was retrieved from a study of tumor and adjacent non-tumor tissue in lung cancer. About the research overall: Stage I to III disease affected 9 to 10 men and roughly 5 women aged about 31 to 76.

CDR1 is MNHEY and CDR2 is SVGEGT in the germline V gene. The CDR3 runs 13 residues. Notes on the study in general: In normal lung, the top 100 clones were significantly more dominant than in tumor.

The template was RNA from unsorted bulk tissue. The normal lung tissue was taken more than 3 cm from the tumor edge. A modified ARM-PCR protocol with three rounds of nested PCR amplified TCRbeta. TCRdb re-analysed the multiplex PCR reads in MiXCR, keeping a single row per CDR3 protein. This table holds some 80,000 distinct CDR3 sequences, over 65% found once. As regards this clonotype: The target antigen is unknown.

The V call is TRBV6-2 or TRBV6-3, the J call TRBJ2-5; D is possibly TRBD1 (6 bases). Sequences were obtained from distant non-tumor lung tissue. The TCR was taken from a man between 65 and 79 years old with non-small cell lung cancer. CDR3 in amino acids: CISSEQSGGTQYF. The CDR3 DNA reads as TGTATCAGCAGTGAACAGAGTGGGGGCACCCAGTACTTC.